This TCR beta chain was identified in a study of cytomegalovirus exposure and HLA in healthy donors. Whole-study results and caveats: The study put 150 to 200 TCR beta chains on its list as cytomegalovirus-associated. Some V segments, TRBV6-2 and TRBV6-3 among them, were indistinguishable and were therefore excluded. Across donors, most TCRs were seen rarely, yet some public ones were widespread.

A remark on this clone: Its antigen is not known.

PCR involved 60 Vbeta and 13 Jbeta primers. Authors' analysis steps: In a later analysis, the count reached 75 million to 90 million unique TCR beta chains, with 9 million to 11 million shared. TCRdb keeps only in-frame clones here, not all; method: immunoSEQ multiplex PCR. V and J calls and clone size are given by that table; D and trimming were obtained from the DNA. In the table there are 120,000 to 150,000 clones, around 76% of which are singletons. This CDR3 has 15 amino acids. Trimming removed 10 bases at V and 0 bases at J, with 17 bases between. Germline CDR1 SNHLY, CDR2 FYNNEI. Sequences were obtained from PBMCs. This chain connects TRBV2 to TRBJ2-3; tentatively, D is TRBD1 (5 bases). This clonotype originated in a male donor in good health and CMV-seronegative. In DNA form, the CDR3 reads TGTGCCACCCAGAAGGGGCCCTATAGCACAGATACGCAGTATTTT. It is translated as CATQKGPYSTDTQYF. The whole variable domain, remainder taken from reference TRBV2 and TRBJ2-3, is EPEVTQTPSHQVTQMGQEVILRCVPISNHLYFYWYRQILGQKVEFLVSFYNNEISEKSEIFDDQFSVERPDGSNFTLKIRSTKLEDSAMYFCATQKGPYSTDTQYFGPGTRLTVL.